This T cell receptor beta chain was sequenced for a study of blood T cell repertoires in COVID-19. The overall study: COVID-19 samples collected from the United States, Italy and Spain covered acute and convalescent phases. Nucleic acid was either cDNA or gDNA, and it came from T cells, B-cell-depleted T cells, or PBMCs.

The germline CDR1 and CDR2 sequences are SGHRS and YFSETQ. Trimming pared 0 bases from V and 0 bases from J, leaving 9 bases between. This CDR3 spans 15 amino acids. In the source study's methods: Reference gene primer amplification gave estimated nucleated cell counts. Sequenced by immunoSEQ multiplex PCR; TCRdb stores in-frame clones only, minus some. Clonal size and the V and J genes are those of that table, whereas D and trimming came from the DNA. The sample holds over 45,000 clones; approximately 84% are singletons and the top ten take approximately 17%. The receptor comes from a man aged 65 to 79 with active COVID-19. The chain combines TRBV5-1 with TRBJ2-5; tentative D call: TRBD1 (6 bases). Material for sequencing was peripheral blood. This CDR3 is CASSLAGTNQETQYF. The CDR3 DNA reads TGCGCCAGCAGCTTGGCCGGGACAAACCAAGAGACCCAGTACTTC.